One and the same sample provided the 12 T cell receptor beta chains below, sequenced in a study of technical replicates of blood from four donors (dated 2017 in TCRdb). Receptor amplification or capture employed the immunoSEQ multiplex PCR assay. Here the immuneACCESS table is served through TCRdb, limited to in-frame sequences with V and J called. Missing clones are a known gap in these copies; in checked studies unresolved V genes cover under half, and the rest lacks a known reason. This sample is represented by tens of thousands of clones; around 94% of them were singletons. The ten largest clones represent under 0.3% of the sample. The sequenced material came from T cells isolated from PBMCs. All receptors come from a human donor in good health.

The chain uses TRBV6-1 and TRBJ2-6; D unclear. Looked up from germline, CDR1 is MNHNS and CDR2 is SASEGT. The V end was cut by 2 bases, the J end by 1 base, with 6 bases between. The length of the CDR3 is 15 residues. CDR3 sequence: CASSELQSGANVLTF. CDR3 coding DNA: TGTGCCAGCAGTGAATTACAGTCTGGGGCCAACGTCCTGACTTTC.

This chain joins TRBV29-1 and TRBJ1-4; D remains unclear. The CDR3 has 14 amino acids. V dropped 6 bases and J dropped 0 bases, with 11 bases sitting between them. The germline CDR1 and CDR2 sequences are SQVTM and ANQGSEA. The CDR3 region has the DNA TGCAGCGTACAACACGGGACAACTAATGAAAAACTGTTTTTT. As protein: CSVQHGTTNEKLFF. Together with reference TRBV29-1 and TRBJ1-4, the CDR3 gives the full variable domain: SAVISQKPSRDICQRGTSLTIQCQVDSQVTMMFWYRQQPGQSLTLIATANQGSEATYESGFVIDKFPISRPNLTFSTLTVSNMSPEDSSIYLCSVQHGTTNEKLFFGSGTQLSVL.

CDR3 protein: CASSLDRGRQPQHF. The CDR3 region has the DNA TGTGCCAGCAGTTTGGACAGAGGGAGACAGCCCCAGCATTTT. The rearrangement links TRBV28 to TRBJ1-5; weak D call: TRBD1 (6 bases). The CDR3 loop spans 14 amino acids. Trimming pared 3 bases from V and 7 bases from J, leaving 13 bases between. Germline lookup yields CDR1 MDHEN and CDR2 SYDVKM.

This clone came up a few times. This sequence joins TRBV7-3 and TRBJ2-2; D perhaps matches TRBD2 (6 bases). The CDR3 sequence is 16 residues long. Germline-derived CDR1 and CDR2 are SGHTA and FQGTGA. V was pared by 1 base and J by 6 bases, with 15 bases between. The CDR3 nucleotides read TGTGCCAGCAGCTTAAACTCGGCGGGGAAAGCCGGGGAGCTGTTTTTT. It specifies CASSLNSAGKAGELFF.

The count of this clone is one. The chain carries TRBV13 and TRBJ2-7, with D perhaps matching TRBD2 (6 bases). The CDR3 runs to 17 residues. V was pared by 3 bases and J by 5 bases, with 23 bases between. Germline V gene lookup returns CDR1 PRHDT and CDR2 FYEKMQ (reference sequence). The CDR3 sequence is CASSFRFSGDPYDEQYF. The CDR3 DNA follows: TGTGCCAGCAGCTTTAGGTTTAGCGGAGACCCCTACGACGAGCAGTACTTC.

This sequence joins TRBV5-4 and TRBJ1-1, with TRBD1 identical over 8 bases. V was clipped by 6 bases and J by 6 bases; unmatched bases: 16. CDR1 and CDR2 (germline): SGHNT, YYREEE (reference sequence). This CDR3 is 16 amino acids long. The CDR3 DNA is TGTGCCAGCACCTTAAGCCAGGGGGCGCTTTCCCCTGAAGCTTTCTTT. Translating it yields CASTLSQGALSPEAFF.

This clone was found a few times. In nucleotides, the CDR3 is TGTGCCAGCAGCCAAATTCGGACAGGGAACTACGAGCAGTACTTC. It translates to CASSQIRTGNYEQYF. The chain recombines TRBV7-9 with TRBJ2-7; 8 nucleotides agree with TRBD1. Germline-derived CDR1 and CDR2 are SEHNR and FQNEAQ (reference sequence). Trimming removed 5 bases from V and 3 bases from J; junction bases left unmatched: 9. The CDR3 length is 15 residues.

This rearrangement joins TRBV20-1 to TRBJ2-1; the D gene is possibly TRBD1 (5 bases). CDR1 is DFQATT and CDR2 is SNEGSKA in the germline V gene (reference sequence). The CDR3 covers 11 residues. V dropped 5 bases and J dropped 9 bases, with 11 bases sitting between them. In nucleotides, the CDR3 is TGCAGTGCTCCACAGGCAAGTGAGCAGTTCTTC. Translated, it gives CSAPQASEQFF.

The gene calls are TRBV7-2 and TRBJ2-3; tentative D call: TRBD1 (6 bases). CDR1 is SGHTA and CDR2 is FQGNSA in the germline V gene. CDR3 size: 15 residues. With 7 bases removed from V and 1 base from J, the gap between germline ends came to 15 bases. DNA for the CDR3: TGTGCCAGCAACATAAACAGGGTCCGCACAGATACGCAGTATTTT. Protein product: CASNINRVRTDTQYF.

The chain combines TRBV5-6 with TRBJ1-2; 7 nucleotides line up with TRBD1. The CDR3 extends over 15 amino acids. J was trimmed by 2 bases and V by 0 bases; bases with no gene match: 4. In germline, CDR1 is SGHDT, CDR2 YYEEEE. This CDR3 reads CASSLGAGGNYGYTF. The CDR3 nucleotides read TGTGCCAGCAGCTTGGGTGCAGGGGGAAACTATGGCTACACCTTC. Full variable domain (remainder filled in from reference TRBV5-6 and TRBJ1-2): DAGVTQSPTHLIKTRGQQVTLRCSPKSGHDTVSWYQQALGQGPQFIFQYYEEEERQRGNFPDRFSGHQFPNYSSELNVNALLLGDSALYLCASSLGAGGNYGYTFGSGTRLTVV.

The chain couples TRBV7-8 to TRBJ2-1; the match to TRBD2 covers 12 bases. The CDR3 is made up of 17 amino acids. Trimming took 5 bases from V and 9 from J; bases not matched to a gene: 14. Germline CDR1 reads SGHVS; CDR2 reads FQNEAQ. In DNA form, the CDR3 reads TGTGCCAGCAGCGTTAGACTAGCGGGAGTTGTGGGTTTTGAGCAGTTCTTC. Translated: CASSVRLAGVVGFEQFF.

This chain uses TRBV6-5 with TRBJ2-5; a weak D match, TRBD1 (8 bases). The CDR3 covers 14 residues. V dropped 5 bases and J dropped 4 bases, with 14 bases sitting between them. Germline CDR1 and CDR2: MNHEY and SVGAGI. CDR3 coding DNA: TGTGCCAGCAGTGACAGGGGAGGGCCAGAGACCCAGTACTTC. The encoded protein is CASSDRGGPETQYF.